This TCR beta chain came from a study of type 1 and type 2 diabetes patients. In the study overall: Participants included type 1 and type 2 diabetes patients plus nondiabetic controls.

Genomic DNA was the PCR template. Amplification of the beta chain CDR3 used 30 forward and 13 reverse multiplex primers. One entry per CDR3 protein results from TCRdb running MiXCR on the multiplex PCR reads. The sample has about 270,000 distinct CDR3 sequences, around 47% seen once; the top ten hold roughly 15%. This clonotype appeared a few times. Standard classification criteria confirmed type 1 or type 2 diabetes in all patients. CDR3 length: 17 residues. The germline CDR1 and CDR2 sequences are SGHTA and FQGNSA. Trimming shortened V by 4 bases and J by 6 bases, and 21 bases separated the two germline ends.

Source material: peripheral blood mononuclear cells (PBMCs). V usage is TRBV7-2 and J usage is TRBJ2-2; possibly TRBD1 or TRBD2 for D (7 bases each). This TCR came from a man younger than 30 with type 2 diabetes. In DNA form, the CDR3 reads TGTGCCAGCAGCTACGTAGTACAGGGGAGGGTCGCCGGGGAGCTGTTTTTT. Its protein is CASSYVVQGRVAGELFF.